The clone carrying this TCR beta chain turned up a few times. Antigen specificity is unknown. V dropped 3 bases and J dropped 8 bases, with 15 bases sitting between them. The CDR3 contains 14 residues. From germline, CDR1 is SGHRS and CDR2 YFSETQ. In the sorted-subset replicate PCRs, around 220 ng DNA, tens of thousands of T cell genomes, was used. Here immunoSEQ multiplex PCR was the method, and the copy in TCRdb shows in-frame clones only, minus some. The table shows approximately 980,000 clones, with 70% to 85% occurring only once. Donors were healthy HIV-negative adults without recent acute infections or vaccinations. Naive CD45RA+ and memory CD45RA-negative subsets were split from CD4+ cells. This specimen comes from a study of shared clonotypes between healthy human individuals. Findings of the study overall: Limitation of the genetic and exposure-history diversity represented came from the few donors.

The sample taken for sequencing was memory CD4+ T cells sorted from blood. Subset denoted: CD45RA-negative fraction. The receptor comes from a man between 18 and 29 years old in good health. The genes are TRBV5-1 and TRBJ1-5; D might be TRBD1 (5 bases). This chain's CDR3 is CASSSGDVAEPQHF. The CDR3 nucleotides read TGCGCCAGCAGCTCGGGGGACGTTGCCGAGCCCCAGCATTTT.